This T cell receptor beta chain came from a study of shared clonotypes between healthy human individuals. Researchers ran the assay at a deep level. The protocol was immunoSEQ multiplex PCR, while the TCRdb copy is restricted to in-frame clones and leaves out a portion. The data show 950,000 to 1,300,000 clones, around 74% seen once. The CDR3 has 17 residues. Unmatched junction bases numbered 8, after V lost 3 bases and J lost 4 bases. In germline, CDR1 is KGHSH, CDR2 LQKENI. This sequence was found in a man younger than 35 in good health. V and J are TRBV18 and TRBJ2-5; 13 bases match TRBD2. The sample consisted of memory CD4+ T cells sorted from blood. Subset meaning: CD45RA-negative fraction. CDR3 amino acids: CASSPGPGLAGPETQYF. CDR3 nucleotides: TGTGCCAGCTCACCTGGACCGGGACTAGCGGGACCAGAGACCCAGTACTTC.